This T cell receptor beta chain was captured in a study of radiotherapy plus CTLA-4 blockade in lung cancer. Study-wide background: Objective responses were documented in around a sixth of patients, with disease control in just over 30%. Findings and caveats of the study: TCR clones originating in tumors grew in number in blood after radiotherapy plus ipilimumab.

Generated by immunoSEQ multiplex PCR, the TCRdb table keeps only in-frame clones and is missing some. The sample has 110,000 or so clones; 78% are singletons. The CDR3 is 14 amino acids. V gave up 4 bases and J gave up 6 bases; unmatched junction bases: 8. CDR1 is MNHNS, CDR2 SASEGT, per germline. Concerning this clone itself: The antigen is not known.

This sequence joins TRBV6-1 and TRBJ1-1; 7 bases are a match to TRBD1. This sequence originates from a human donor with non-small cell lung cancer who had a partial response to radiotherapy plus ipilimumab. This specimen was peripheral blood, taken from a patient treated with radiotherapy plus ipilimumab. The CDR3, as DNA: TGTGCCAGCAGTGGGCCCACAGGGGACCCTGAAGCTTTCTTT. Encoded protein: CASSGPTGDPEAFF.